A single sample gave rise to the 20 T cell receptor beta chains below, sequenced in a study of cytomegalovirus exposure and HLA in healthy donors. It was with 60 Vbeta and 13 Jbeta primers that the PCR ran. TCRdb's copy holds only in-frame clones and misses some; the assay was immunoSEQ multiplex PCR. The sample has under 150,000 clones, 82% seen once. The sequenced sample was PBMCs. All receptors derive from a woman aged 45-65 years in good health and CMV-seropositive.

The sample holds a few counts of this clone. The chain recombines TRBV13 with TRBJ2-2; 11 bases are a match to TRBD1. The CDR3 runs to 15 residues. The junction had 6 bases not matched to a gene; V was cut back by 5 bases and J by 7 bases. The germline V gene has CDR1 PRHDT and CDR2 FYEKMQ (reference sequence). CDR3 coding DNA: TGTGCCAGCAGCAGGGGACAGGGGGTTGGCGGGGAGCTGTTTTTT. This translates into CASSRGQGVGGELFF. Full variable domain (outside the CDR3, taken from reference TRBV13 and TRBJ2-2): AAGVIQSPRHLIKEKRETATLKCYPIPRHDTVYWYQQGPGQDPQFLISFYEKMQSDKGSIPDRFSAQQFSDYHSELNMSSLELGDSALYFCASSRGQGVGGELFFGEGSRLTVL.

The rearrangement joins TRBV20-1 to TRBJ2-7; TRBD2 matches at 9 bases. Germline V gene data show CDR1 as DFQATT and CDR2 as SNEGSKA (reference sequence). The CDR3 runs 11 residues. The CDR3 sequence is CGVAGAYEQYF. For the CDR3, the DNA is TGCGGGGTAGCGGGAGCCTACGAGCAGTACTTC.

The chain uses TRBV7-2 and TRBJ2-5; possible D gene TRBD1, 5 bases. Deletions cut 5 bases from V and 5 bases from J, with 15 bases between. Germline CDR1 is SGHTA and CDR2 is FQGNSA. The CDR3 spans 14 residues. The CDR3 DNA follows: TGTGCCAGCAGCCGTCAGGGTTCTTTGGAGACCCAGTACTTC. Amino acids: CASSRQGSLETQYF.

V is TRBV13 and J is TRBJ2-5, with TRBD2 as a possible D gene (6 bases). With 8 bases removed from V and 2 bases from J, the gap between germline ends came to 15 bases. This CDR3 region has 14 residues. Germline V lookup: CDR1 PRHDT, CDR2 FYEKMQ (reference sequence). The CDR3 region has the DNA TGTGCCAGCTCTCCCCGACTAGATCAAGAGACCCAGTACTTC. This encodes CASSPRLDQETQYF.

The chain combines TRBV5-1 with TRBJ1-2; D gene ambiguous. The CDR3 covers 16 residues. CDR1 SGHRS and CDR2 YFSETQ come from the germline V gene. Trimming shortened V by 0 bases and J by 2 bases, and 14 bases separated the two germline ends. The CDR3 DNA reads TGCGCCAGCAGCTTGGGAGGCCGAACCTTAAACTATGGCTACACCTTC. Its protein product is CASSLGGRTLNYGYTF.

This clone was observed once. The chain employs TRBV27 and TRBJ2-7; TRBD1 matches at 8 bases. With V trimmed by 9 bases and J by 1 base, 2 bases remained unmatched. The CDR3 has 12 residues. The germline gives CDR1 MNHEY, CDR2 SMNVEV (reference sequence). In nucleotides, the CDR3 is TGTGCCAGTGGACAGGGATCCTACGAGCAGTACTTC. Its translation: CASGQGSYEQYF.

This chain uses TRBV29-1 with TRBJ2-5; D remains ambiguous. The J call may be incorrect, as the DNA end agrees better with TRBJ2-7. CDR3 length equals 12 residues. CDR1 SQVTM and CDR2 ANQGSEA come from the germline V gene. DNA for the CDR3: TGCAGCGTTGAAAACAGAGCCTACGAGCAGTACTTC. Its translation: CSVENRAYEQYF.

J is TRBJ1-4 and V is TRBV9; TRBD1 matches at 12 bases. With V trimmed by 3 bases and J by 6 bases, 9 bases remained unmatched. The CDR3 has 17 amino acids. Germline CDR1 and CDR2: SGDLS and YYNGEE. CDR3 DNA sequence: TGTGCCAGCAGCGCCTCCGGGACAGGGGGCGCGTATGAAAAACTGTTTTTT. It translates to CASSASGTGGAYEKLFF.

The chain uses TRBV9 and TRBJ1-2; 7 nucleotides agree with TRBD1. Germline V gene lookup returns CDR1 SGDLS and CDR2 YYNGEE. This CDR3 contains 13 residues. J lost 0 bases, V lost 7 bases, and 3 bases had no gene match. CDR3 sequence (DNA): TGTGCCAGCTCGCAGGGGGCTAACTATGGCTACACCTTC. Protein product: CASSQGANYGYTF.

V is TRBV7-3 and J is TRBJ2-1; tentative D call: TRBD2 (5 bases). The V end was cut by 2 bases, the J end by 0 bases, with 8 bases between. The CDR3 contains 15 residues. CDR1 is SGHTA and CDR2 is FQGTGA in the germline V gene. Written as DNA, the CDR3 is TGTGCCAGCAGCTTAGGGAGTAGCTCCTACAATGAGCAGTTCTTC. Translating it yields CASSLGSSSYNEQFF.

V usage is TRBV27 and J usage is TRBJ2-1; 9 nucleotides align to TRBD2. The ends lost 5 bases at V and 4 bases at J; junction bases unmatched: 3. This CDR3 comprises 14 residues. Germline CDR1 reads MNHEY; CDR2 reads SMNVEV (reference sequence). The CDR3 reads CASSLAGRYNEQFF. CDR3 DNA sequence: TGTGCCAGCAGTCTAGCGGGAAGGTACAATGAGCAGTTCTTC.

The chain has TRBV4-1 and TRBJ1-2; D call uncertain. This CDR3 is built from 15 residues. CDR1 is MGHRA and CDR2 is YSYEKL in the germline V gene. V lost 0 bases, J lost 4 bases, and 12 bases lay in between. CDR3 nucleotides: TGCGCCAGCAGCCAAGATATGGCGGATCCCTATGGCTACACCTTC. It codes for CASSQDMADPYGYTF.

The rearrangement uses TRBV5-1 and TRBJ2-5; TRBD2 matches 8 bases. Unmatched junction bases numbered 12, after V lost 3 bases and J lost 5 bases. This CDR3 region has 16 residues. Germline values: CDR1 SGHRS, CDR2 YFSETQ. The CDR3 here is CASSWGAGGSPETQYF. In DNA form, the CDR3 reads TGCGCCAGCAGCTGGGGGGCGGGAGGAAGTCCGGAGACCCAGTACTTC.

The DNA of the CDR3 is TGTGCCAGCTCACCGCAACGTAGGGGCAAAACACAGGTATCGAAAGCTTTCTTT. Translation: CASSPQRRGKTQVSKAFF. This chain joins TRBV18 and TRBJ1-1; D is possibly TRBD1 (5 bases). V dropped 3 bases and J dropped 9 bases, with 29 bases sitting between them. Germline-derived CDR1 and CDR2 are KGHSH and LQKENI. This CDR3 is 18 amino acids long.

The rearrangement links TRBV29-1 to TRBJ1-3; D not resolved. The CDR3 has 12 amino acids. Germline assignment: CDR1 SQVTM and CDR2 ANQGSEA. V dropped 5 bases and J dropped 0 bases, with 5 bases sitting between them. CDR3 bases: TGCAGCGTTCACAGCTCTGGAAACACCATATATTTT. Protein: CSVHSSGNTIYF.

This chain connects TRBV30 to TRBJ2-3; maybe TRBD1 (5 bases). Germline CDR1 reads GTSNPN; CDR2 reads SVGIG (reference sequence). The CDR3 covers 13 residues. V was cut by 4 bases and J by 0 bases, with 8 bases left in between. CDR3 in DNA: TGTGCCTGGAACAGGATTAGCACAGATACGCAGTATTTT. Translated: CAWNRISTDTQYF. Drawing the rest from reference TRBV30 and TRBJ2-3, the complete variable domain is SQTIHQWPATLVQPVGSPLSLECTVEGTSNPNLYWYRQAAGRGLQLLFYSVGIGQISSEVPQNLSASRPQDRQFILSSKKLLLSDSGFYLCAWNRISTDTQYFGPGTRLTVL.

This sequence joins TRBV2 and TRBJ2-7, with 7 positions matching TRBD1. The germline gives CDR1 SNHLY, CDR2 FYNNEI. The V gene end was trimmed by 6 bases and the J gene end by 6 bases; junction bases not matched to a gene: 5. CDR3 size: 12 residues. Here the CDR3 reads CASSPDRVEQYF. The CDR3 bases are TGTGCCAGCAGCCCAGACAGGGTCGAGCAGTACTTC.

This clone came up once. The genes are TRBV7-9 and TRBJ2-1; 12 nucleotides agree with TRBD2. The V segment lost 2 bases and the J segment 7 bases; nucleotides outside the gene matches: 3. The CDR3 consists of 15 residues. Germline assignment: CDR1 SEHNR and CDR2 FQNEAQ (reference sequence). CDR3 DNA: TGTGCCAGCAGCTTAAGGACTAGCGGGGTTAATGAGCAGTTCTTC. It translates to CASSLRTSGVNEQFF.

This rearrangement joins TRBV6-5 to TRBJ2-1; perhaps TRBD1 as D (6 bases). The germline V and J ends were trimmed by 2 bases and 12 bases, with 8 bases remaining between them. CDR1 MNHEY and CDR2 SVGAGI come from the germline V gene. The CDR3 totals 11 residues. The CDR3 nucleotides read TGTGCCAGCAGTTACGGACAGACGCAGTTCTTC. This codes for CASSYGQTQFF.

The chain has TRBV19 and TRBJ1-5; 10 bases fit TRBD1. CDR1 and CDR2 (germline): LNHDA, SQIVND (reference sequence). The CDR3 is 15 residues long. Germline trimming cut 1 base from V and 5 bases from J; bases unmatched to any gene: 2. CDR3 DNA sequence: TGTGCCAGTAGTATAGTGACAGGGGGCCATCAGCCCCAGCATTTT. Its translation is CASSIVTGGHQPQHF. Using reference TRBV19 and TRBJ1-5 for the parts outside the CDR3, the full variable domain is DGGITQSPKYLFRKEGQNVTLSCEQNLNHDAMYWYRQDPGQGLRLIYYSQIVNDFQKGDIAEGYSVSREKKESFPLTVTSAQKNPTAFYLCASSIVTGGHQPQHFGDGTRLSIL.